A selection of T cell receptor beta chains follows, all from one sample in a study of shared clonotypes between healthy human individuals. Libraries were prepared by immunoSEQ multiplex PCR; TCRdb keeps only in-frame clonotypes and omits some of them. The profile covers about 2.1 million clones, with 93% appearing a single time and approximately 1.6% taken by the ten largest. Sequenced material: naive CD8+ T cells from PBMCs. These receptors were collected from a man between 18 and 35 years old in good health. Some clones in this sample may be carry-over from other donors' samples. Both conserved end residues are part of each CDR3. D genes are given only for firm matches. Clone size is shown for a subset of rows, as once, few, many or a class of expanded clone.

NA,TRBJ2-7,NA,TRBV7-9,TGTGCCAGCAGAGCGGGACATTACTCCTACGAGCAGTACTTC,CASRAGHYSYEQYF
NA,TRBJ2-7,NA,TRBV4-3,TGCGCCAGCAGCCAGACTTGGACCGACGCCTACGAGCAGTACTTC,CASSQTWTDAYEQYF
TRBD1,TRBJ2-1,NA,TRBV19,TGTGCCAGTAGCGGGACAGGGGTCCATGAGCAGTTCTTC,CASSGTGVHEQFF
TRBD1,TRBJ2-7,NA,TRBV28,TGTGCCAGCAGTTCTTCTCCAGGGGGCTACGAGCAGTACTTC,CASSSSPGGYEQYF
NA,TRBJ2-1,NA,TRBV7-3,TGTGCCAGCAGCCCCCTCGCGGGGACCCACAATGAGCAGTTCTTC,CASSPLAGTHNEQFF
NA,TRBJ2-7,once,TRBV9,TGTGCCAGCAGCGTAGACGCGGGCGAGCAGTACTTC,CASSVDAGEQYF
NA,TRBJ2-2,NA,TRBV5-6,TGTGCCAGCAGCTTGTCAGGGGAGCTGTTTTTT,CASSLSGELFF
TRBD1,TRBJ2-7,NA,TRBV18,TGTGCCAGCTCACCGTCGGACAGGGCTGTTCCTGGTCATTTTCCGTACGAGCAGTACTTC,CASSPSDRAVPGHFPYEQYF
TRBD1,TRBJ1-1,NA,TRBV10-3,TGTGCCATCAGTGCCGGGACAGTCATGAACACTGAAGCTTTCTTT,CAISAGTVMNTEAFF
TRBD1,TRBJ2-1,NA,TRBV30,TGTGCCTGGAGAGGCGGACAGGGAAACCCCAATGAGCAGTTCTTC,CAWRGGQGNPNEQFF
NA,TRBJ2-4,NA,TRBV25-1,TGTGCCAGCACCTACAGCGGCTCGGGGGTCTCGGCCAAAAACATTCAGTACTTC,CASTYSGSGVSAKNIQYF
TRBD1,TRBJ1-2,NA,TRBV5-6,TGTGCCAGCAGCCCAGGGGGGAATAACTATGGCTACACCTTC,CASSPGGNNYGYTF
NA,TRBJ1-1,NA,TRBV28,TGTGCCAGCAAGTGGAGGGGTATGAACACTGAAGCTTTCTTT,CASKWRGMNTEAFF
NA,TRBJ1-5,NA,TRBV19,TGTGCCAGTAGCCCAACTCGGTGGGGCAATCAGCCCCAGCATTTT,CASSPTRWGNQPQHF
TRBD1,TRBJ2-5,NA,TRBV27,TGTGCCAGCAGTTTATTAGGGACAGGGGGCCTCCTTGCCGGGACCCAGTACTTC,CASSLLGTGGLLAGTQYF
NA,TRBJ1-1,NA,TRBV19,TGTGCCAGTAGTATACCGGGGGGTTGCTTCTTT,CASSIPGGCFF
NA,TRBJ2-2,NA,TRBV7-9,TGTGCCAGCAGCCGGACCACCGGGGAGCTGTTTTTT,CASSRTTGELFF
NA,TRBJ1-2,once,TRBV28,TGTGCCAGCAGTTTGATTATTCGGACGACGAACTATGGCTACACCTTC,CASSLIIRTTNYGYTF
NA,TRBJ1-2,NA,TRBV2,TGTGCCAGCCGTCCTTCGGGCCGTCTATCTAACTATGGCTACACCTTC,CASRPSGRLSNYGYTF
NA,TRBJ2-6,NA,TRBV2,TGTGCCAGCATGCGAATGGGACCCCGAGGGGGGGCCAACGTCCTGACTTTC,CASMRMGPRGGANVLTF
TRBD1,TRBJ2-3,NA,TRBV10-3,TGTGCCATCAGCGGGACAGGGGAAGATACGCAGTATTTT,CAISGTGEDTQYF
TRBD2,TRBJ2-1,NA,TRBV7-9,TGTGCCAGCAGCTTAAGCGGGGTGGATGTGAATGAGCAGTTCTTC,CASSLSGVDVNEQFF
NA,TRBJ2-1,NA,TRBV28,TGTGCCAGCAGTGCCCCCGAGGAAGGGAGGTCCTACAATGAGCAGTTCTTC,CASSAPEEGRSYNEQFF
TRBD1,TRBJ1-5,few,TRBV4-1,TGCGCCAGCAGCCATACAGGGGCGGGTCAGCCCCAGCATTTT,CASSHTGAGQPQHF
TRBD1,TRBJ1-5,NA,TRBV6-6,TGTGCCAGCAGTTACGTCACAGGGGGCGCTGGACAGCCCCAGCATTTT,CASSYVTGGAGQPQHF
NA,TRBJ2-1,NA,TRBV7-8,TGTGCCAGCATCCCCCCCGGGTACAATGAGCAGTTCTTC,CASIPPGYNEQFF
TRBD1,TRBJ1-2,once,TRBV29-1,TGCAGCGCTCAGGGGGCTGGGTATGGCTACACCTTC,CSAQGAGYGYTF
NA,TRBJ2-1,once,TRBV29-1,TGCAGCGTTCTTGGCGGGGACGCATACAATGAGCAGTTCTTC,CSVLGGDAYNEQFF
NA,TRBJ2-7,NA,TRBV19,TGTGCCAGTAGTATAGTAGGGGGGGTGTACGAGCAGTACTTC,CASSIVGGVYEQYF
NA,TRBJ2-1,NA,TRBV27,TGTGCCAGCAGTTTACAGGGGTCCTACAATGAGCAGTTCTTC,CASSLQGSYNEQFF
NA,TRBJ2-2,NA,TRBV11-2,TGTGCCAGCAGCTCGCCGGGGATCGGGGAGCTGTTTTTT,CASSSPGIGELFF
TRBD1,TRBJ1-2,NA,TRBV27,TGTGCCAGCGGACCCCGGGACAGGGACTATGGCTACACCTTC,CASGPRDRDYGYTF
TRBD1,TRBJ2-6,NA,TRBV9,TGTGCCAGCAGCGACCGGGACAGCCGCTCTGGGGCCAACGTCCTGACTTTC,CASSDRDSRSGANVLTF
TRBD1,TRBJ2-7,NA,TRBV20-1,TGCAGTGCTACAGGGGGCTCCGAGCAGTACTTC,CSATGGSEQYF
NA,TRBJ2-7,NA,TRBV6-5,TGTGCCAGCAGTTACGGACCCATCTACGAGCAGTACTTC,CASSYGPIYEQYF
NA,TRBJ1-1,NA,TRBV6-5,TGTGCCAGCAGTTACTCCGGGGGTTTTGAAGCTTTCTTT,CASSYSGGFEAFF
NA,TRBJ1-1,once,TRBV11-2,TGTGCCAGCAGCTTAGCGAAGAACACTGAAGCTTTCTTT,CASSLAKNTEAFF
NA,TRBJ2-1,NA,TRBV6-4,TGTGCCAGCAGCGGGACTCCGGCGACTTACAATGAGCAGTTCTTC,CASSGTPATYNEQFF
NA,TRBJ2-7,NA,TRBV19,TGTGCCAGTAGTAAAGAGGCGGGTCGGATCGGGACGCTGGAGCAGTACTTC,CASSKEAGRIGTLEQYF
NA,TRBJ2-1,NA,TRBV4-3,TGCGCCAGCAGCCAAGACCCGGGCGAGAGATACAATGAGCAGTTCTTC,CASSQDPGERYNEQFF
NA,TRBJ2-6,NA,TRBV6-5,TGTGCCAGCAGTTATACAGGACCCTCTGGGGCCAACGTCCTGACTTTC,CASSYTGPSGANVLTF
TRBD2,TRBJ2-1,NA,TRBV27,TGTGCCAGCAGCCTCCAGCGGGGCTACAATGAGCAGTTCTTC,CASSLQRGYNEQFF
TRBD1,TRBJ2-7,NA,TRBV9,TGTGCCAGCAGCCCAACCGGGACAGGGGACGAGCAGTACTTC,CASSPTGTGDEQYF
TRBD2,TRBJ2-3,NA,TRBV7-2,TGTGCCAGCAGCGGGTCCGGGTCGGGAGGGCCACTGACAGATACGCAGTATTTT,CASSGSGSGGPLTDTQYF
NA,TRBJ2-7,NA,TRBV27,TGTGCCAGCAGTTCCCCCGGGACATACGAGCAGTACTTC,CASSSPGTYEQYF
NA,TRBJ2-1,NA,TRBV6-5,TGTGCCAGCATCAACGGGGCTCGACCCGATGAGCAGTTCTTC,CASINGARPDEQFF
NA,TRBJ2-3,NA,TRBV28,TGTGCCGCCACTTCCGCGGGGACAGATACGCAGTATTTT,CAATSAGTDTQYF
NA,TRBJ2-1,NA,TRBV7-2,TGTGCCAGCAGCTTTGGACCTACCAACAATGAGCAGTTCTTC,CASSFGPTNNEQFF
NA,TRBJ1-5,NA,TRBV5-5,TGTGCCAGCAGCTTGCACCTAAATCAGCCCCAGCATTTT,CASSLHLNQPQHF
NA,TRBJ1-4,NA,TRBV5-8,TGTGCCAGCAGCTCCAATAGAGACGGCACAACTAATGAAAAACTGTTTTTT,CASSSNRDGTTNEKLFF
NA,TRBJ1-1,NA,TRBV6-5,TGTGCCAGCAGCCCCGGGACCACTGAAGCTTTCTTT,CASSPGTTEAFF
NA,TRBJ2-7,once,TRBV25-1,TGTGCCAGCAACCCGGAGTACTCCTACGAGCAGTACTTC,CASNPEYSYEQYF
TRBD1,TRBJ1-4,NA,TRBV6-1,TGTGCCAGCTCAATTCTGGGGACAGGGGGCGAAAAACTGTTTTTT,CASSILGTGGEKLFF
TRBD1,TRBJ1-2,NA,TRBV5-4,TGTGCCAGCAGCCCCTTCGAAGGACAGGGAGTAGCTGGCTACACCTTC,CASSPFEGQGVAGYTF
NA,TRBJ2-5,NA,TRBV13,TGTGCCAGCAGCTTACAGGACAGTGAGTACCAAGAGACCCAGTACTTC,CASSLQDSEYQETQYF
NA,TRBJ2-2,NA,TRBV5-8,TGTGCCAGCAGACATTTCCGAGCACGATCGAACACCGGGGAGCTGTTTTTT,CASRHFRARSNTGELFF
NA,TRBJ2-5,NA,TRBV12-2,TGTGCAAGTCGCTCGACACAGGGGGGCCAAGAGACCCAGTACTTC,CASRSTQGGQETQYF
NA,TRBJ2-7,NA,TRBV19,TGTGCCAGCGCCGCGGTGGGGCGCCGGGGGTTGTACGAGCAGTACTTC,CASAAVGRRGLYEQYF
NA,TRBJ1-1,NA,TRBV6-6,TGTGCCAGCAGACTTATGTTATGGGGTGGTGACACTGAAGCTTTCTTT,CASRLMLWGGDTEAFF
TRBD1,TRBJ1-1,NA,TRBV25-1,TGTGCCAGCAGGACTATATACAGGGGGAACACTGAAGCTTTCTTT,CASRTIYRGNTEAFF